These 27 T cell receptor beta chains share one sample of origin, sequenced in a study of blood T cells in healthy people across ages. A second PCR, run for about 7 to 11 cycles, used a sample-barcoded 5' primer plus a J-beta primer mix. Using its own MiXCR run on the 5' RACE reads, TCRdb lists one record per CDR3 protein. Of roughly 410,000 distinct CDR3 sequences listed, 45% to 65% were seen once; the top ten hold under 65%. Specimen: blood. These receptors came from a man between 60 and 70 years old in good health.

The chain recombines TRBV25-1 with TRBJ1-6, with 8 bases lining up with TRBD1. This CDR3 is 15 amino acids long. Per the germline V gene, CDR1 is MGHDK and CDR2 is SYGVNS. J gave up 5 bases and V 4 bases, and 4 bases lay outside the gene matches. This CDR3 reads CASSGPQGDNSPLHF. In DNA form, the CDR3 reads TGTGCCAGCAGTGGCCCACAGGGGGATAATTCACCCCTCCACTTT. Looking up the rest from reference TRBV25-1 and TRBJ1-6 gives the full variable domain: EADIYQTPRYLVIGTGKKITLECSQTMGHDKMYWYQQDPGMELHLIHYSYGVNSTEKGDLSSESTVSRIRTEHFPLTLESARPSHTSQYLCASSGPQGDNSPLHFGNGTRLTVT.

This chain uses TRBV27 with TRBJ2-1; D is ambiguous. Germline CDR1 reads MNHEY; CDR2 reads SMNVEV (reference sequence). The CDR3 totals 12 residues. V shed 3 bases and J shed 7 bases, with 7 bases lying between them. The CDR3 protein is CASSFSRNEQFF. In nucleotides, the CDR3 is TGTGCCAGCAGTTTCAGTAGGAATGAGCAGTTCTTC.

This clonotype was counted between two and nine times. The J gene is TRBJ2-3, the V gene TRBV20-1; possible D gene TRBD1, 6 bases. The V end lost 1 base, the J end lost 3 bases, and 23 bases lay between the germline ends. Germline V gene sequence: CDR1 DFQATT, CDR2 SNEGSKA (reference sequence). CDR3 length: 18 amino acids. The CDR3 nucleotides read TGCAGTGCTAGAGTCCCCCCTGGGGGCTGGGGGTGGACAGATACGCAGTATTTT. Amino acids: CSARVPPGGWGWTDTQYF.

The chain is built from TRBV20-1 and TRBJ2-3; TRBD2 matches at 9 bases. Trimming cost V 3 bases and J 0 bases; bases outside gene matches: 10. CDR1 DFQATT and CDR2 SNEGSKA come from the germline V gene (reference sequence). This CDR3 is 17 amino acids long. This CDR3 reads CSASGPLAGRSTDTQYF. The DNA for the CDR3 is TGCAGTGCTAGCGGCCCCCTAGCGGGGCGGAGCACAGATACGCAGTATTTT.

The chain is built from TRBV19 and TRBJ2-1; 13 bases fit TRBD2. V was clipped by 5 bases and J by 8 bases; unmatched bases: 18. The CDR3 runs 19 residues. The germline CDR1 and CDR2 sequences are LNHDA and SQIVND (reference sequence). In nucleotides, the CDR3 is TGTGCCAGTAGTGTCTCCGGGACTAGCGGGGCGACTCGGTCGGATGAGCAGTTCTTC. Translating gives CASSVSGTSGATRSDEQFF.

J is TRBJ2-1 and V is TRBV6-2 or TRBV6-3; maybe TRBD2 (6 bases). CDR1 and CDR2 (germline): MNHEY, SVGEGT. The CDR3 covers 13 residues. V was pared by 0 bases and J by 13 bases, with 13 bases between. CDR3 protein: CASSYSEGLTQFF. The CDR3 nucleotides are TGTGCCAGCAGTTACTCGGAGGGACTCACCCAGTTCTTC.

The CDR3 loop reads CASSQRGTGGENIQYF. CDR3 nucleotides: TGTGCCAGCAGCCAAAGGGGAACAGGGGGCGAAAACATTCAGTACTTC. V usage is TRBV7-3 and J usage is TRBJ2-4; 9 nucleotides line up with TRBD1. CDR1 and CDR2 from the germline V gene are SGHTA and FQGTGA. The V gene end was trimmed by 5 bases and the J gene end by 5 bases; junction bases not matched to a gene: 10. The CDR3 covers 16 residues.

Comments on this clonotype: This clone may be a read error of a much larger clone one base away. The rearrangement joins TRBV7-3 to TRBJ2-3; D is possibly TRBD1 (6 bases). V was shortened by 3 bases and J by 7 bases, with 11 bases between the two germline ends. The CDR3 has 13 residues. CDR1 SGHTA and CDR2 FQGTGA come from the germline V gene. CDR3 sequence reads: CASSFHRDYTQYF. Here the CDR3 DNA reads TGTGCCAGCAGCTTCCACAGGGATTATACGCAGTATTTT. The whole variable domain, remainder taken from reference TRBV7-3 and TRBJ2-3, is GAGVSQTPSNKVTEKGKYVELRCDPISGHTALYWYRQSLGQGPEFLIYFQGTGAADDSGLPNDRFFAVRPEGSVSTLKIQRTERGDSAVYLCASSFHRDYTQYFGPGTRLTVL.

The V call is TRBV10-3, the J call TRBJ2-7; TRBD1 matches at 7 bases. V shed 10 bases and J 1 base; nucleotides not matched to a gene: 7. The CDR3 is 13 residues long. Looked up from germline, CDR1 is ENHRY and CDR2 is SYGVKD. In DNA form, the CDR3 reads TGTGCCACCCGGGACAGTTCATCCTACGAGCAGTACTTC. Translation: CATRDSSSYEQYF.

This clonotype was observed a few times. The V and J genes are TRBV29-1 and TRBJ2-5, with D possibly TRBD2 on 6 matching bases. CDR3 length: 14 amino acids. CDR1 is SQVTM, CDR2 ANQGSEA, per germline. Trimming stripped 3 bases from V and 0 bases from J, with 11 bases between. The CDR3: CSVEEGSHQETQYF. The CDR3 DNA reads as TGCAGCGTTGAGGAGGGGTCCCACCAAGAGACCCAGTACTTC.

The sample holds a few counts of this clonotype. V usage is TRBV5-1 and J usage is TRBJ2-1, with 8 bases matching TRBD2. V lost 4 bases, J lost 3 bases, and 6 bases stayed unmatched. Germline V gives CDR1 SGHRS, CDR2 YFSETQ. The CDR3 consists of 15 residues. CDR3 coding DNA: TGCGCCAGCAGCGCGGGACTAGGGATCTACAATGAGCAGTTCTTC. The encoded protein is CASSAGLGIYNEQFF.

The chain links TRBV27 to TRBJ1-4; TRBD1 matches at 7 bases. Germline trimming cut 2 bases from V and 2 bases from J; bases unmatched to any gene: 2. CDR3 length: 15 residues. The germline CDR1 and CDR2 sequences are MNHEY and SMNVEV (reference sequence). DNA for the CDR3: TGTGCCAGCAGTTTAGCGGGACAGACTAATGAAAAACTGTTTTTT. It specifies CASSLAGQTNEKLFF. The complete variable domain, with remaining parts taken from reference TRBV27 and TRBJ1-4, reads EAQVTQNPRYLITVTGKKLTVTCSQNMNHEYMSWYRQDPGLGLRQIYYSMNVEVTDKGDVPEGYKVSRKEKRNFPLILESPSPNQTSLYFCASSLAGQTNEKLFFGSGTQLSVL.

CDR3 DNA: TGCAGCGTCGCCACCGGGAATCAAAATCAGCCCCAGCATTTT. Translating gives CSVATGNQNQPQHF. The chain employs TRBV29-1 and TRBJ1-5; D not certain. The CDR3 extends over 14 amino acids. CDR1 SQVTM and CDR2 ANQGSEA come from the germline V gene. Trimming cost V 6 bases and J 4 bases, with 16 bases left between them.

This sequence joins TRBV20-1 and TRBJ2-4, with D possibly TRBD1 on 5 matching bases. The DNA end is more similar to TRBJ2-7, so the J call may be wrong. Germline V gene lookup returns CDR1 DFQATT and CDR2 SNEGSKA (reference sequence). The CDR3 consists of 15 residues. The CDR3 bases are TGCAGTCCTGACCTCCGGCAGGGCATCTTGGGCGAGCAGTACTTC. Its protein product is CSPDLRQGILGEQYF.

This clonotype was found a few times. The rearrangement uses TRBV29-1 and TRBJ2-5; 9 bases are shared with TRBD2. The CDR3 length is 15 residues. The ends lost 5 bases at V and 5 bases at J; junction bases unmatched: 12. Germline V gives CDR1 SQVTM, CDR2 ANQGSEA. The CDR3 coding sequence is TGCAGCGTTCGTCCTAGCGGGAATGCGAGGGAGACCCAGTACTTC. Its translation: CSVRPSGNARETQYF.

The chain employs TRBV12-3 or TRBV12-4 and TRBJ2-4; tentatively, D is TRBD1 (6 bases). The CDR3 is 15 amino acids. V dropped 6 bases and J dropped 0 bases, with 12 bases sitting between them. CDR3 residues: CASSYRDLAKNIQYF. For the CDR3, the DNA is TGTGCCAGCAGCTACAGGGATCTAGCCAAAAACATTCAGTACTTC.

This sequence joins TRBV29-1 and TRBJ2-7, with TRBD1 matching 7 bases. Germline CDR1 reads SQVTM; CDR2 reads ANQGSEA. This CDR3 is 12 amino acids long. Germline trimming cut 4 bases from V and 7 bases from J; bases unmatched to any gene: 7. The DNA for the CDR3 is TGCAGCGTTGGGGACAGAACTGGGGAGCAGTACTTC. Its translation: CSVGDRTGEQYF.

This clonotype showed up just a few times. The chain joins TRBV20-1 to TRBJ2-1; D is unclear. Germline V CDR1 and CDR2: DFQATT, SNEGSKA (reference sequence). The CDR3 totals 15 residues. V lost 1 base, J lost 2 bases, and 12 bases lay in between. DNA for the CDR3: TGCAGTGCTAGAGCGTTTGGGCGACCCTACAATGAGCAGTTCTTC. Translating it yields CSARAFGRPYNEQFF.

The V and J genes are TRBV3-1 and TRBJ1-5; D perhaps matches TRBD1 (5 bases). This CDR3 is 15 amino acids long. Deletions cut 0 bases from V and 5 bases from J, with 11 bases between. The germline V gene encodes CDR1 LGHDT and CDR2 YNNKEL (reference sequence). This chain's CDR3 is CASSQEAGFHQPQHF. As DNA, the CDR3 is TGTGCCAGCAGCCAAGAGGCAGGGTTCCATCAGCCCCAGCATTTT. The whole variable domain, remainder taken from reference TRBV3-1 and TRBJ1-5, is DTAVSQTPKYLVTQMGNDKSIKCEQNLGHDTMYWYKQDSKKFLKIMFSYNNKELIINETVPNRFSPKSPDKAHLNLHINSLELGDSAVYFCASSQEAGFHQPQHFGDGTRLSIL.

J is TRBJ2-7 and V is TRBV11-2; D remains ambiguous. V was pared by 5 bases and J by 3 bases, with 5 bases between. This CDR3 spans 11 amino acids. CDR1 is SGHAT and CDR2 is FQNNGV in the germline V gene. DNA of the CDR3: TGTGCCAGCAGCGCCAACTACGAGCAGTACTTC. Protein product: CASSANYEQYF.

The rearrangement uses TRBV7-2 and TRBJ1-2; 7 bases agree with TRBD1. V shed 4 bases, J shed 8 bases, and the junction held 7 bases outside the gene matches. Germline V lookup: CDR1 SGHTA, CDR2 FQGNSA. This CDR3 region has 13 residues. The CDR3 is CASSWEGARGYTF. The DNA of the CDR3 is TGTGCCAGCAGCTGGGAGGGGGCGCGAGGCTACACCTTC.

This clonotype occurred a few times. The V gene is TRBV7-9, the J gene TRBJ2-7; a possible D gene is TRBD1 (6 bases). The CDR3 covers 15 residues. Trimming stripped 5 bases from V and 6 bases from J, with 20 bases between. CDR1 and CDR2 (germline): SEHNR, FQNEAQ (reference sequence). CDR3 region: CASSASGAKSGEQYF. In nucleotides, the CDR3 is TGTGCCAGCAGCGCCTCAGGGGCTAAGTCGGGCGAGCAGTACTTC.

The chain uses TRBV25-1 and TRBJ2-3; 9 bases fit TRBD1. V lost 8 bases and J lost 4; bases outside the gene matches: 7. The CDR3 covers 14 residues. Germline-derived CDR1 and CDR2 are MGHDK and SYGVNS. The CDR3 DNA follows: TGTGCCAGCGGGACCCGGGACAGGGCAGATACGCAGTATTTT. Its translation: CASGTRDRADTQYF.

The chain links TRBV18 to TRBJ1-5, with TRBD1 as a possible D gene (5 bases). Per germline, CDR1 KGHSH and CDR2 LQKENI. The CDR3 has 14 amino acids. V was trimmed by 6 bases and J by 0 bases, leaving 9 bases between them. Here the CDR3 DNA reads TGTGCCAGCTCGACAGATTATAGCAATCAGCCCCAGCATTTT. This translates into CASSTDYSNQPQHF.

This clonotype has only a few counts. This chain connects TRBV20-1 to TRBJ2-3, with D perhaps TRBD1 (5 bases). Trimming removed 5 bases from V and 8 bases from J, with 11 bases in between. The germline CDR1 and CDR2 sequences are DFQATT and SNEGSKA (reference sequence). The CDR3 sequence is 11 residues long. CDR3 sequence reads: CSALTVATQYF. DNA of the CDR3: TGCAGTGCTCTGACAGTTGCTACGCAGTATTTT.

The chain links TRBV5-1 to TRBJ2-5; 8 nucleotides line up with TRBD2. CDR1 is SGHRS and CDR2 is YFSETQ in the germline V gene. Trimming took 4 bases from V and 4 from J; bases not matched to a gene: 12. The CDR3 length is 16 residues. CDR3: CASSAGGASLGETQYF. CDR3 DNA: TGCGCCAGCAGCGCGGGGGGTGCCTCTTTGGGAGAGACCCAGTACTTC. Full variable domain (remainder filled in from reference TRBV5-1 and TRBJ2-5): KAGVTQTPRYLIKTRGQQVTLSCSPISGHRSVSWYQQTPGQGLQFLFEYFSETQRNKGNFPGRFSGRQFSNSRSEMNVSTLELGDSALYLCASSAGGASLGETQYFGPGTRLLVL.

V gene TRBV7-2 combines with J gene TRBJ2-3; D is perhaps TRBD2 (7 bases). This CDR3 has 14 amino acids. Germline-derived CDR1 and CDR2 are SGHTA and FQGNSA. The V end lost 5 bases, the J end lost 3 bases, and 12 bases lay between the germline ends. CDR3 protein: CASSIGGATDTQYF. CDR3 DNA: TGTGCCAGCAGCATAGGGGGGGCAACAGATACGCAGTATTTT. Full variable domain (missing parts from reference TRBV7-2 and TRBJ2-3): GAGVSQSPSNKVTEKGKDVELRCDPISGHTALYWYRQSLGQGLEFLIYFQGNSAPDKSGLPSDRFSAERTGGSVSTLTIQRTQQEDSAVYLCASSIGGATDTQYFGPGTRLTVL.